The clone carrying this T cell receptor (beta chain) occurred many times. Its antigen remains unidentified. The sample originates from a study of blood T cells in healthy people across ages. Study observations and caveats: One million T cells yielded diversity estimates that were considered underestimates. TCR beta diversity was tightly associated with the proportion of naive T cells.

A second about 7 to 11 cycle PCR used barcoded and J-beta primers. One entry per CDR3 protein, called by TCRdb with MiXCR from the 5' RACE reads. This table holds 650,000 to 700,000 distinct CDR3 sequences, 32% found once. V gave up 0 bases and J gave up 7 bases, with 13 bases separating them. This CDR3 has 14 residues. Germline V CDR1 and CDR2: SGHKS, YYEKEE (reference sequence). Sequenced sample: blood. The chain employs TRBV5-5 and TRBJ1-2; D gene uncertain. The sequence derives from a woman older than 75 in good health. The CDR3 protein is CASSLEWVRGGYTF. The DNA for the CDR3 is TGTGCCAGCAGCTTGGAGTGGGTTAGAGGTGGCTACACCTTC.